This T cell receptor beta chain appears in the sequencing data of a study of T cell changes during pregnancy in multiple sclerosis. Only in-frame clones appear in the TCRdb table, and some are missing; sequencing was by immunoSEQ multiplex PCR. The table records 60,000 to 70,000 clones, 91% of them present only once. Germline V CDR1 and CDR2: SGHRS, YFSETQ. The V segment lost 1 base and the J segment 2 bases; nucleotides outside the gene matches: 6. The CDR3 covers 15 residues. This TCR derives from a female donor in good health, enrolled as a control in a pregnancy study. The chain has TRBV5-1 and TRBJ2-7; 7 nucleotides align to TRBD1. Sequencing used peripheral blood, obtained in the third trimester of pregnancy. The CDR3 bases are TGCGCCAGCAGCTTGCAAGGGGACAGAACCTACGAGCAGTACTTC. Translation: CASSLQGDRTYEQYF.